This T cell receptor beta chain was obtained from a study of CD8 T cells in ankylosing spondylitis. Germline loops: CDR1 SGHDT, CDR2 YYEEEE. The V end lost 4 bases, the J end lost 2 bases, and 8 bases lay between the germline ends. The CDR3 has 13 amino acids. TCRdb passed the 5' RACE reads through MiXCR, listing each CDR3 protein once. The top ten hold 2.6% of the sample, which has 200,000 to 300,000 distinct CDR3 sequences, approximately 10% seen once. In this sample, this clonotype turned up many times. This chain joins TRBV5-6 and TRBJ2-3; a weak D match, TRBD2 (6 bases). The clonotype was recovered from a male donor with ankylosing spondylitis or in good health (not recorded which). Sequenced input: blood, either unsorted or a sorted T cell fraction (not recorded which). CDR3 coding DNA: TGTGCCAGCAGCCTGGGACTCACAGATACGCAGTATTTT. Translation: CASSLGLTDTQYF.